This record covers a single T cell receptor (beta chain). Original processing notes: Counts of nucleated cells, estimated from reference gene primer amplification, were obtained. Libraries were prepared by immunoSEQ multiplex PCR; TCRdb keeps only in-frame clonotypes and omits some of them. The DNA was the basis for D and trimming; V, J and clone size are from that table. The data show around 65,000 clones, with roughly 81% seen just once and roughly 14% held by the top ten. The CDR3 is made up of 15 amino acids. The V gene's germline CDR1 is SGHRS and CDR2 YFSETQ. The V gene end was trimmed by 4 bases and the J gene end by 1 base; junction bases not matched to a gene: 5. The sample comes from a study of blood T cell repertoires in COVID-19. Study at large: Samples representing acute and convalescent COVID-19 were sourced from the United States, Italy and Spain. Nucleic acid was either cDNA or gDNA, and it came from T cells, B-cell-depleted T cells, or PBMCs.

The rearrangement uses TRBV5-1 and TRBJ2-7, with 10 bases that match TRBD2. The sequenced sample consisted of peripheral blood. This sequence originates from a man older than 75 with acute or convalescent COVID-19. The CDR3 loop is CASSPRTSGSYEQYF. The CDR3 nucleotides read TGCGCCAGCAGCCCCCGGACTAGCGGATCCTACGAGCAGTACTTC. The complete variable domain, with remaining parts taken from reference TRBV5-1 and TRBJ2-7, reads KAGVTQTPRYLIKTRGQQVTLSCSPISGHRSVSWYQQTPGQGLQFLFEYFSETQRNKGNFPGRFSGRQFSNSRSEMNVSTLELGDSALYLCASSPRTSGSYEQYFGPGTRLTVT.